This T cell receptor beta chain was identified in a study of cytomegalovirus exposure and HLA in healthy donors. This CDR3 region has 16 residues. V was cut by 5 bases and J by 0 bases, with 17 bases left in between. The germline V gene encodes CDR1 LGHNT and CDR2 FRNRAP. Researchers ran the PCR with 60 Vbeta and 13 Jbeta primers. Produced via immunoSEQ multiplex PCR; TCRdb's table is partial and in-frame only. This repertoire shows around 180,000 clones, around 83% found once; its top ten account for 1% to 1.5%. The source material was PBMCs. The chain has TRBV12-5 and TRBJ2-7; possible D gene TRBD1, 6 bases. The receptor comes from a girl aged 2 to 10 in good health and CMV-seropositive. CDR3 residues: CASGTPTGLSSYEQYF. DNA for the CDR3: TGTGCTAGTGGTACCCCTACAGGGCTCAGCTCCTACGAGCAGTACTTC.